Listed below are T cell receptor beta chains from one sample, sequenced in a study of technical replicates of blood from a few donors. Data came from immunoSEQ multiplex PCR; TCRdb stores just in-frame clones and leaves some out. Here the sample spans 74,000 or so clones, about 97% being singletons. Sequenced sample: T cells isolated from PBMCs. All receptors derive from a human donor in good health. Both conserved end residues are part of each CDR3. A D gene is named only where the DNA matches it firmly. The size field is filled for only some rows; it gives once, few, many or a size class.

clone size	D gene	V gene	J gene	CDR3 DNA	CDR3 protein
-	TRBD2	TRBV10-2	TRBJ2-1	TGCGCCAGCAGTCGGACTAGCGGGTTGGGGGATGAGCAGTTCTTC	CASSRTSGLGDEQFF
-	TRBD2	TRBV5-5	TRBJ2-7	TGTGCCAGCAGGACTAGCGGTACCTACGAGCAGTACTTC	CASRTSGTYEQYF
-	-	TRBV9	TRBJ1-5	TGTGCCAGCAGCGTAGCACTCGGGAGCAATCAGCCCCAGCATTTT	CASSVALGSNQPQHF
-	-	TRBV27	TRBJ1-4	TGTGCCAGCAGTCATTCTAATGAAAAACTGTTTTTT	CASSHSNEKLFF
-	-	TRBV5-1	TRBJ1-1	TGCGCCAGCAGCTCGGGACTCATGAACACTGAAGCTTTCTTT	CASSSGLMNTEAFF
-	-	TRBV5-1	TRBJ1-4	TGCGCCAGCAGCTTGACGGCGGCTAATGAAAAACTGTTTTTT	CASSLTAANEKLFF
-	TRBD2	TRBV6-1	TRBJ2-3	TGTGCCAGCAGTGATGGGACTAGCGGGGGGGGGAGCACAGATACGCAGTATTTT	CASSDGTSGGGSTDTQYF
few	-	TRBV2	TRBJ1-2	TGTGCCAGCAGTGGACCGGCGGAGCCCGATACCTCGTATGGCTACACCTTC	CASSGPAEPDTSYGYTF
-	-	TRBV6-6	TRBJ1-6	TGTGCCAGCAGAGACAACAGGGACTCACCCCTCCACTTT	CASRDNRDSPLHF
-	TRBD1	TRBV7-2	TRBJ1-2	TGTGCCAGCAGCTCCTGGGACAGGGGGGGCTCAGCCTTC	CASSSWDRGGSAF
-	TRBD2	TRBV5-6	TRBJ2-1	TGTGCCAGCAGCTTTAATAGCGGGAGGGGTTTGGTCGATGAGCAGTTCTTC	CASSFNSGRGLVDEQFF
-	-	TRBV7-9	TRBJ2-3	TGTGCCAGCAGCCCCTCCATACAGGCAGATACGCAGTATTTT	CASSPSIQADTQYF
-	-	TRBV19	TRBJ1-5	TGTGCCAGTATTCCACAGGGAAGGTATGGGCCCGATCAGCCCCAGCATTTT	CASIPQGRYGPDQPQHF
-	-	TRBV29-1	TRBJ2-1	TGCAGCGTTGTCGAGAGTTCCTACAATGAGCAGTTCTTC	CSVVESSYNEQFF
-	TRBD2	TRBV9	TRBJ2-1	TGTGCCAGCAGCGTAGATTGGCGGGAGTGGAACAATGAGCAGTTCTTC	CASSVDWREWNNEQFF
-	-	TRBV11-2	TRBJ1-2	TGTGCCAGCAGCTTAGGAGGGCCTGGCTACACCTTC	CASSLGGPGYTF
-	-	TRBV7-9	TRBJ2-7	TGTGCCAGCAGCTTACTAAGCGAGCAGTACTTC	CASSLLSEQYF
-	TRBD2	TRBV6-6	TRBJ2-1	TGTGCCAGCAGTCCGGGACTAGGGGGTGAGCAGTTCTTC	CASSPGLGGEQFF
-	-	TRBV11-2	TRBJ1-2	TGTGCCAGCAGCTTAGGTATCGACAGACACTATGGCTACACCTTC	CASSLGIDRHYGYTF
-	-	TRBV27	TRBJ1-5	TGTGCCAGCAGTCCGTACAGTAGCAATCAGCCCCAGCATTTT	CASSPYSSNQPQHF
-	TRBD2	TRBV19	TRBJ2-1	TGTGCCAGTAGTATAGGGGCTAGCGGCTACAATGAGCAGTTCTTC	CASSIGASGYNEQFF
once	-	TRBV5-1	TRBJ2-3	TGCGCCAGCAGCGCAGACTATAACCGAGGCACAGATACGCAGTATTTT	CASSADYNRGTDTQYF
-	-	TRBV7-2	TRBJ1-2	TGTGCCAGCAGCCCCGGACAACGCTATGGCTACACCTTC	CASSPGQRYGYTF
-	TRBD2	TRBV15	TRBJ2-3	TGTGCCACCAGCGGAACTTTAGCGGGAAGAGGTTGGGGCCTCACAGATACGCAGTATTTT	CATSGTLAGRGWGLTDTQYF
-	-	TRBV2	TRBJ1-5	TGTGCCAGCAGTAACGAGGGAGACGGCAATCAGCCCCAGCATTTT	CASSNEGDGNQPQHF
once	TRBD2	TRBV28	TRBJ2-4	TGTGCCAGCAGTTCCGCCTCTTTATTCGGACTAGCGGGAGAAGGGGGGGCCAAAAACATTCAGTACTTC	CASSSASLFGLAGEGGAKNIQYF
few	-	TRBV28	TRBJ1-1	TGTGCCAGCAGTTGGGGGCCCGTGGCTTTCTTT	CASSWGPVAFF
-	-	TRBV11-3	TRBJ2-1	TGTGCCAGCAGCTTGGGACTCACAACTACTTGGGACAATGAGCAGTTCTTC	CASSLGLTTTWDNEQFF
-	-	TRBV2	TRBJ1-3	TGTGCCAGCAGCACAGGGATCGGGAACACCATATATTTT	CASSTGIGNTIYF
once	TRBD1	TRBV4-1	TRBJ1-1	TGCGCCAGCAGCCGGACGCGGGACAGGGTTGAAGCTTTCTTT	CASSRTRDRVEAFF
-	TRBD1	TRBV6-1	TRBJ2-7	TGTGCCAGCAGTGAAGCGTCGGGGAGGAGGACAGGGGTCTCCTACGAGCAGTACTTC	CASSEASGRRTGVSYEQYF
-	TRBD1	TRBV7-6	TRBJ2-2	TGTGCCAGCAGCTTCACAGGGGGCACCGGGGAGCTGTTTTTT	CASSFTGGTGELFF
-	TRBD2	TRBV4-1	TRBJ2-7	TGCGCCAGCAGCCGAATTTTTATAGCGGGAGGGGACGAGCAGTACTTC	CASSRIFIAGGDEQYF
-	-	TRBV28	TRBJ1-5	TGTGCCAGCAGTCTTTCCCTACTCAGGAGGTCCGATCAGCCCCAGCATTTT	CASSLSLLRRSDQPQHF
-	TRBD2	TRBV2	TRBJ2-3	TGTGCCAGCAGTGAGGGACTAGCGGTCCGGGTGTATTTT	CASSEGLAVRVYF
-	-	TRBV6-5	TRBJ1-2	TGTGCCAGCGCCAGCGTGACAGAAAACTATGGCTACACCTTC	CASASVTENYGYTF
few	-	TRBV2	TRBJ1-1	TGTGCCAGCAAGGGTGGCAGGGCGAACACTGAAGCTTTCTTT	CASKGGRANTEAFF
once	TRBD2	TRBV4-1	TRBJ2-1	TGCGCCAGCAGCCCAGTAAGCGGGAGAGGGGGTGGGGAGCAGTTCTTC	CASSPVSGRGGGEQFF
-	-	TRBV9	TRBJ2-3	TGTGCCAGCAGCCTAGAAGGCGGGGCATACACAGATACGCAGTATTTT	CASSLEGGAYTDTQYF
-	-	TRBV4-1	TRBJ2-1	TGCGCCAGCAGCCAAGATTCACCGAGCTCCTACAATGAGCAGTTCTTC	CASSQDSPSSYNEQFF
-	-	TRBV29-1	TRBJ1-1	TGCAGCGTTGTCCCCCGGAACACTGAAGCTTTCTTT	CSVVPRNTEAFF